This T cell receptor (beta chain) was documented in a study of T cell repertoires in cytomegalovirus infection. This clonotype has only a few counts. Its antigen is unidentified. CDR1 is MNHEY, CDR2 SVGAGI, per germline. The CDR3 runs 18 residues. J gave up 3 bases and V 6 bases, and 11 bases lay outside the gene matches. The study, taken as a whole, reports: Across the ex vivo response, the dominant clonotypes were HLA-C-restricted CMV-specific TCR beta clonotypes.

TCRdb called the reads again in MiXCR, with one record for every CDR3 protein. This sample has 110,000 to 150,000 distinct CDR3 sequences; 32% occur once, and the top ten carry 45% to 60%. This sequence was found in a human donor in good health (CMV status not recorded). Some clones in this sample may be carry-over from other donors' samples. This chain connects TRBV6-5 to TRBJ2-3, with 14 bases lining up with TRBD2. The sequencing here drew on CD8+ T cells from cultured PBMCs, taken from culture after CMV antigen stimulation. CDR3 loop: CASSSNSGLAGETDTQYF. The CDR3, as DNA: TGTGCCAGCAGCTCTAACTCGGGACTAGCGGGGGAAACAGATACGCAGTATTTT.